The 31 T cell receptor beta chains given below trace back to one sample, sequenced in a study of T cell repertoires in ileal Crohn's disease. TCRdb's table, derived via immunoSEQ multiplex PCR, lists solely in-frame clones and lacks some. The repertoire holds fewer than 7,500 clones, with around 72% as singletons. Sequencing was done on a sample of ileal tissue. All receptors come from an adult with Crohn's disease.

The J gene is TRBJ2-1, the V gene TRBV27; TRBD2 matches at 14 bases. The germline gives CDR1 MNHEY, CDR2 SMNVEV (reference sequence). The CDR3 spans 16 residues. The J segment lost 7 bases and the V segment lost 5 bases, leaving 7 bases of the junction unmatched. CDR3 residues: CASSPRLAGGLNEQFF. Written as DNA, the CDR3 is TGTGCCAGCAGTCCCAGACTAGCGGGAGGGTTAAATGAGCAGTTCTTC.

The V and J genes are TRBV7-2 and TRBJ2-7; 7 positions agree with TRBD1. Germline values: CDR1 SGHTA, CDR2 FQGNSA. The CDR3 runs 14 residues. The trim removed 5 bases at V and 2 bases at J, leaving 6 bases unmatched. The DNA for the CDR3 is TGTGCCAGCAGCCGCCGGGACAGCACCTACGAGCAGTACTTC. Residues: CASSRRDSTYEQYF.

This clone has a handful of counts. V and J are TRBV15 and TRBJ1-2; no firm D call. The CDR3 length is 12 residues. CDR1 and CDR2 from the germline V gene are LNHNV and YYDKDF (reference sequence). V was shortened by 3 bases and J by 5 bases, with 7 bases between the two germline ends. The CDR3 is CATSSTSYGYTF. The CDR3 DNA reads TGTGCCACCAGCAGCACAAGTTATGGCTACACCTTC.

The count of this clone is one. The chain has TRBV5-1 and TRBJ2-3; 12 bases match TRBD1. V trimming: 1 base; J trimming: 5 bases; junction bases outside the gene matches: 5. This CDR3 is built from 16 residues. Germline lookup yields CDR1 SGHRS and CDR2 YFSETQ. DNA for the CDR3: TGCGCCAGCAGCTTGATCGGGACAGGGGGCAGAGATACGCAGTATTTT. Its protein product is CASSLIGTGGRDTQYF.

The chain combines TRBV28 with TRBJ2-7, with 9 bases aligning to TRBD1. V shed 5 bases and J 6 bases; nucleotides not matched to a gene: 11. The germline V gene encodes CDR1 MDHEN and CDR2 SYDVKM. This CDR3 spans 15 amino acids. CDR3 coding DNA: TGTGCCAGCAGTGTCACAGGGGGCAAGTTTGGCGAGCAGTACTTC. It specifies CASSVTGGKFGEQYF.

The V call is TRBV5-8, the J call TRBJ1-2, with TRBD1 matching 9 bases. After removal of 2 bases from V and 7 bases from J, the junction contained 12 bases not matched to a gene. CDR3 length: 16 amino acids. The germline CDR1 and CDR2 sequences are SGHTS and YDEGEE. The CDR3 DNA sequence: TGTGCCAGCAGCTTCGGAGGGACAGGGAGGGGTGGTGGCTACACCTTC. This encodes CASSFGGTGRGGGYTF.

This chain uses TRBV5-6 with TRBJ2-2; 10 positions agree with TRBD1. The CDR3 totals 16 residues. V lost 2 bases, J lost 6 bases, and 7 bases stayed unmatched. Germline loops: CDR1 SGHDT, CDR2 YYEEEE. In nucleotides, the CDR3 is TGTGCCAGCAGCTTTGACAGGGGGCGGGTTCCCGGGGAGCTGTTTTTT. It codes for CASSFDRGRVPGELFF.

The chain couples TRBV15 to TRBJ2-5, with TRBD1 matching over 10 bases. The closer fit of TRBJ2-7 to the DNA end suggests the J call may be wrong. The CDR3 runs to 16 residues. In germline, CDR1 is LNHNV, CDR2 YYDKDF (reference sequence). The CDR3 here is CATSRHGQGGSYEQYF. The CDR3 region has the DNA TGTGCCACCAGCAGACATGGACAGGGGGGATCCTACGAGCAGTACTTC.

The chain uses TRBV5-1 and TRBJ1-2; 9 bases align to TRBD1. The CDR3 has 14 amino acids. The germline V gene has CDR1 SGHRS and CDR2 YFSETQ. J gave up 4 bases and V 2 bases, and 3 bases lay outside the gene matches. This CDR3 is CASSFGQGTYGYTF. The CDR3 nucleotides are TGCGCCAGCAGCTTCGGACAGGGGACCTATGGCTACACCTTC.

The CDR3 DNA is TGTGCCAGCAGTTTTAGGGGGAAGGCTAACTATGGCTACACCTTC. Encoded protein: CASSFRGKANYGYTF. V and J are TRBV27 and TRBJ1-2; a weak D match, TRBD1 (6 bases). This CDR3 has 15 amino acids. V lost 3 bases and J lost 0, with 11 bases in between. Germline lookup yields CDR1 MNHEY and CDR2 SMNVEV (reference sequence).

V usage is TRBV12-5 and J usage is TRBJ2-5, with D tentatively TRBD2 (5 bases). Per germline, CDR1 LGHNT and CDR2 FRNRAP. The CDR3 has 12 amino acids. V shed 9 bases and J shed 1 base, with 9 bases lying between them. The CDR3 is CASRGIQETQYF. Written as DNA, the CDR3 is TGTGCTAGCCGAGGGATCCAAGAGACCCAGTACTTC.

In DNA form, the CDR3 reads TGTGCCAGCAGTTACCGTGGGCTCGGCTCTATTGAGCAGTTCTTC. It encodes CASSYRGLGSIEQFF. The V call is TRBV6-5, the J call TRBJ2-1, with D unclear. The CDR3 runs 15 residues. Germline V gene sequence: CDR1 MNHEY, CDR2 SVGAGI. V gave up 2 bases and J gave up 9 bases, with 17 bases separating them.

The chain is built from TRBV20-1 and TRBJ2-7; D ambiguous. Deletions cut 1 base from V and 7 bases from J, with 5 bases between. The V gene's germline CDR1 is DFQATT and CDR2 SNEGSKA (reference sequence). This CDR3 is 10 amino acids long. In nucleotides, the CDR3 is TGCAGTGCTAGAGTGGAGGAGCAGTACTTC. This gives the protein CSARVEEQYF.

The CDR3 spells CSARSGTSAYF. The CDR3 coding sequence is TGCAGTGCTAGGTCCGGGACTAGCGCTTACTTC. V and J are TRBV20-1 and TRBJ2-5; 10 bases agree with TRBD2. CDR3 size: 11 residues. V shed 3 bases and J 14 bases; nucleotides not matched to a gene: 6. Germline CDR1 reads DFQATT; CDR2 reads SNEGSKA (reference sequence).

The chain carries TRBV29-1 and TRBJ2-5; 10 bases are shared with TRBD2. Germline assignment: CDR1 SQVTM and CDR2 ANQGSEA. This CDR3 spans 13 amino acids. The ends lost 7 bases at V and 4 bases at J; junction bases unmatched: 6. The CDR3 sequence: CSARLAGRETQYF. The CDR3 DNA follows: TGCAGCGCACGACTAGCGGGTAGAGAGACCCAGTACTTC.

The V call is TRBV6-1, the J call TRBJ2-7; 7 bases are a match to TRBD1. The CDR3 runs 13 residues. The germline gives CDR1 MNHNS, CDR2 SASEGT. After removal of 8 bases from V and 0 bases from J, the junction contained 4 bases not matched to a gene. CDR3: CASLDRSSYEQYF. The CDR3, as DNA: TGTGCCAGCCTGGACAGGAGCTCCTACGAGCAGTACTTC.

The chain has TRBV6-5 and TRBJ2-2; 11 nucleotides line up with TRBD2. CDR3 length equals 14 residues. After removal of 7 bases from V and 6 bases from J, the junction contained 4 bases not matched to a gene. Germline V CDR1 and CDR2: MNHEY, SVGAGI. CDR3 DNA sequence: TGTGCCAGCATCAGGACTAGCGGGTCCGGGGAGCTGTTTTTT. Protein product: CASIRTSGSGELFF.

The V call is TRBV6-5, the J call TRBJ2-7; D remains ambiguous. The V end was cut by 5 bases, the J end by 0 bases, with 14 bases between. The germline V gene encodes CDR1 MNHEY and CDR2 SVGAGI. CDR3 size: 15 residues. As DNA, the CDR3 is TGTGCCAGCAGTGCCTCAGGTTTGAGCTCCTACGAGCAGTACTTC. Its translation is CASSASGLSSYEQYF.

The gene calls are TRBV4-2 and TRBJ2-3; D is unclear. CDR3 length: 16 residues. Germline values: CDR1 LGHNA, CDR2 YNFKEQ. Trimming removed 0 bases from V and 1 base from J, with 11 bases in between. This CDR3 is CASSQEGPPRTDTQYF. In DNA form, the CDR3 reads TGTGCCAGCAGCCAAGAGGGCCCTCCCCGCACAGATACGCAGTATTTT.

The chain joins TRBV5-1 to TRBJ2-1, with 10 bases identical to TRBD2. V gave up 0 bases and J gave up 4 bases; unmatched junction bases: 7. Germline values: CDR1 SGHRS, CDR2 YFSETQ. The CDR3 sequence is 17 residues long. Here the CDR3 DNA reads TGCGCCAGCAGCTTGGGCCCGACTAGCGGGTCTTACAATGAGCAGTTCTTC. Translation gives CASSLGPTSGSYNEQFF.

This sequence joins TRBV6-1 and TRBJ1-1, with a possible D match to TRBD1 (5 bases). Germline CDR1 MNHNS, CDR2 SASEGT. The CDR3 covers 11 residues. With 6 bases removed from V and 5 bases from J, the gap between germline ends came to 7 bases. The CDR3 bases are TGTGCCAGCAGACAGGTGACTGAAGCTTTCTTT. It yields the protein CASRQVTEAFF.

The J gene is TRBJ2-7, the V gene TRBV14; D may be TRBD1 (5 bases). The germline V gene has CDR1 SGHDN and CDR2 FVKESK. Trimming took 6 bases from V and 4 from J, leaving 13 bases between them. This CDR3 comprises 13 residues. This chain's CDR3 is CASRMENRYEQYF. The CDR3 DNA is TGTGCCAGCAGGATGGAAAACAGGTACGAGCAGTACTTC.

V usage is TRBV5-1 and J usage is TRBJ2-5; 12 nucleotides align to TRBD2. The J call is uncertain, as TRBJ2-7 better fits the DNA end. Looked up from germline, CDR1 is SGHRS and CDR2 is YFSETQ. This CDR3 is 16 amino acids long. DNA of the CDR3: TGCGCCAGCAGCTCAACCCCTAGCGGGGGGGCCTACGAGCAGTACTTC. Translated: CASSSTPSGGAYEQYF.

This chain joins TRBV5-8 and TRBJ1-3; D gene ambiguous. Trimming stripped 0 bases from V and 0 bases from J, with 10 bases between. Germline CDR1 reads SGHTS; CDR2 reads YDEGEE. This CDR3 is built from 16 residues. The CDR3 spells CASSLAVTSSGNTIYF. The DNA of the CDR3 is TGTGCCAGCAGCTTGGCCGTCACATCCTCTGGAAACACCATATATTTT.

The chain employs TRBV4-1 and TRBJ2-7; 8 nucleotides match TRBD1. Germline lookup yields CDR1 MGHRA and CDR2 YSYEKL. V shed 1 base and J 3 bases; nucleotides not matched to a gene: 5. This CDR3 contains 15 residues. The CDR3 protein is CASSQGQGYNYEQYF. CDR3 coding DNA: TGCGCCAGCAGCCAAGGACAGGGGTACAACTACGAGCAGTACTTC.

The chain joins TRBV27 to TRBJ2-5; the match to TRBD2 covers 8 bases. Per germline, CDR1 MNHEY and CDR2 SMNVEV (reference sequence). The ends lost 4 bases at V and 5 bases at J; junction bases unmatched: 9. The CDR3 length is 15 residues. In DNA, the CDR3 is TGTGCCAGCAGTTCTTTGGGCGGGGGGAAGGAGACCCAGTACTTC. Its translation is CASSSLGGGKETQYF.

The rearrangement uses TRBV6-5 and TRBJ2-7, with TRBD2 as a possible D gene (5 bases). V was clipped by 8 bases and J by 3 bases, with 20 bases between them. The CDR3 is made up of 15 amino acids. Per the germline V gene, CDR1 is MNHEY and CDR2 is SVGAGI. CDR3 DNA: TGTGCCAGCCGCCAAGGGCCCTACGGACTCTACGAGCAGTACTTC. This codes for CASRQGPYGLYEQYF.

The chain joins TRBV28 to TRBJ1-3; 7 bases map to TRBD1. Germline V gene data show CDR1 as MDHEN and CDR2 as SYDVKM. J was trimmed by 0 bases and V by 2 bases; bases with no gene match: 7. The CDR3 consists of 17 residues. The DNA for the CDR3 is TGTGCCAGCAGTTTAGACAGGGCCCGTACCTCTGGAAACACCATATATTTT. Protein: CASSLDRARTSGNTIYF.

CDR3 bases: TGTGCCACCAGCAGTTCAGGGACCTACGAGCAGTACTTC. The encoded protein is CATSSSGTYEQYF. V and J are TRBV15 and TRBJ2-7; tentatively, D is TRBD1 (5 bases). The CDR3 spans 13 residues. Trimming pared 3 bases from V and 2 bases from J, leaving 8 bases between. CDR1 and CDR2 (germline): LNHNV, YYDKDF (reference sequence). Using reference TRBV15 and TRBJ2-7 for the parts outside the CDR3, the full variable domain is DAMVIQNPRYQVTQFGKPVTLSCSQTLNHNVMYWYQQKSSQAPKLLFHYYDKDFNNEADTPDNFQSRRPNTSFCFLDIRSPGLGDTAMYLCATSSSGTYEQYFGPGTRLTVT.

This clone was observed a few times. The chain uses TRBV10-1 and TRBJ1-2; 7 nucleotides agree with TRBD1. The junction had 4 bases not matched to a gene; V was cut back by 7 bases and J by 2 bases. Germline CDR1 WNHNN, CDR2 SYGVQD (reference sequence). The CDR3 length is 13 residues. This chain's CDR3 is CASIQTGNYGYTF. In DNA form, the CDR3 reads TGCGCCAGCATCCAGACAGGGAACTATGGCTACACCTTC.

The chain carries TRBV2 and TRBJ1-1; 9 nucleotides align to TRBD1. V gave up 7 bases and J gave up 5 bases; unmatched junction bases: 11. Germline CDR1 SNHLY, CDR2 FYNNEI. The CDR3 has 15 amino acids. As DNA, the CDR3 is TGTGCCAGCACGGGACAGGGACGTGTTGGGACTGAAGCTTTCTTT. Amino acid sequence: CASTGQGRVGTEAFF. Variable domain in full (rest from reference TRBV2 and TRBJ1-1): EPEVTQTPSHQVTQMGQEVILRCVPISNHLYFYWYRQILGQKVEFLVSFYNNEISEKSEIFDDQFSVERPDGSNFTLKIRSTKLEDSAMYFCASTGQGRVGTEAFFGQGTRLTVV.